This TCR beta chain was found in a study of naive and memory T cell subsets. Four PCR rounds used nested alpha and beta constant region primers plus the SP2 primer. A single record per CDR3 protein comes from TCRdb applying MiXCR to the 5' RACE reads. Among tens of thousands of distinct CDR3 sequences listed, less than 10% were seen once. An oligonucleotide containing a UMI was ligated to the 3' end of TCR cDNA. The TCR originated in a female donor in good health.

The CDR3 nucleotides are TGCAGCGTCTACCCCCGGCGGGAGGACATAAGCACAGATACGCAGTATTTT. It specifies CSVYPRREDISTDTQYF. The V and J genes are TRBV29-1 and TRBJ2-3, with 8 bases fitting TRBD2. From germline, CDR1 is SQVTM and CDR2 ANQGSEA. The junction had 14 bases not matched to a gene; V was cut back by 6 bases and J by 0 bases. The CDR3 extends over 17 amino acids.